Listed below are T cell receptor beta chains from one sample, sequenced in a study of patients and donors after allogeneic stem cell transplantation. TCRdb fed the RT-PCR reads into MiXCR, producing one record per CDR3 protein. The table shows over 10,000 distinct CDR3 sequences, with under 30% occurring only once. Sample: blood, either unsorted or a sorted T cell fraction (not recorded which). The source of these receptors is a human donor who was either an allogeneic HSCT recipient or a stem cell or donor lymphocyte infusion donor (not recorded which). It is not recorded whose cells these are; they may come from a transplant donor. Each CDR3 is given with its conserved first and last residue. D genes are given only for firm matches. Where a row states a size, it is once, few, many or the class of an expanded clone; other rows omit it.

TRBV12-3/TRBV12-4	few	TRBD2	TRBJ2-5	TGTGCCAGCAGTAAGACTAGCGGAGGGGGGTGGACCCAGTACTTC	CASSKTSGGGWTQYF
TRBV12-3/TRBV12-4	.	.	TRBJ1-2	TGTGCCAGCACTCTCTTAGGAGGCCGAGTTGGCTACACCTTC	CASTLLGGRVGYTF
TRBV11-2	.	TRBD1	TRBJ2-1	TGTGCCAGCAGCCCACGGACAGGGGGGAACAATGAGCAGTTCTTC	CASSPRTGGNNEQFF
TRBV6-2/TRBV6-3	few	TRBD1	TRBJ1-5	TGTGCCAGCACAAAAGGGACAGCCGAGCGGCCCCAGCATTTT	CASTKGTAERPQHF
TRBV7-2	.	TRBD2	TRBJ2-1	TGTGCCAGCAGCCCCCGTCCTAGCGGGAGTTCCTATGAGCAGTTCTTC	CASSPRPSGSSYEQFF
TRBV6-2/TRBV6-3	.	.	TRBJ1-5	TGTGCCAGCAGTTACTCGAGCAGGAATCAGCCCCAGCATTTT	CASSYSSRNQPQHF
TRBV9	many	.	TRBJ1-5	TGTGCCAGCAGCGTAGATGGGGGTTATCAGCCCCAGCATTTT	CASSVDGGYQPQHF
TRBV19	.	.	TRBJ1-5	TGTGCCAGTAGTATCCCACGAGTTGGACAGCCCCAGCATTTT	CASSIPRVGQPQHF
TRBV28	many	.	TRBJ1-5	TGTGCCAGCAGACCACAGGTTTATAGCAATCAGCCCCAGCATTTT	CASRPQVYSNQPQHF
TRBV7-2	few	TRBD1	TRBJ1-2	TGTGCCAGCAGCTTCCCAGGGGGATATGGCTACACCTTC	CASSFPGGYGYTF
TRBV4-1	.	TRBD2	TRBJ2-1	TGCGCCAGCAGCCAAGGACTAGCCTACAGAGGGACCTACAATGAGCAGTTCTTC	CASSQGLAYRGTYNEQFF
TRBV4-2	few	.	TRBJ1-5	TGTGCCAGCAGCCACGACGGGGAATTGAAACAGCCCCAGCATTTT	CASSHDGELKQPQHF
TRBV23-1	.	.	TRBJ2-3	TGCGCCAGCAGTCAATCCTACAGTCGAAGCACAGATACGCAGTATTTT	CASSQSYSRSTDTQYF